The sequence of this T cell receptor beta chain was determined in a study of post-analysis software for immune sequencing data. This clonotype showed up just a few times. With 4 bases clipped from V and 5 bases from J, the junction kept 9 bases outside the gene matches. This CDR3 is built from 14 residues. Germline-derived CDR1 and CDR2 are SQVTM and ANQGSEA. Carried by the TCR beta cDNA libraries were unique molecular identifiers. In TCRdb, the PCR reads were re-called with MiXCR into one record per CDR3 protein. The sample gives under 200,000 distinct CDR3 sequences, 36% of which show up once; under 30% is in the top ten.

This chain connects TRBV29-1 to TRBJ2-3; 7 bases match TRBD1. This TCR was sampled from a girl aged 5-17 years with multiple sclerosis. Sequences were derived from blood, sampled after autologous hematopoietic stem cell transplantation. The CDR3 bases are TGCAGCGTTGCCACGCCGAGACAGGGAGATACGCAGTATTTT. Amino acids: CSVATPRQGDTQYF.